Presented here are 25 T cell receptor beta chains from one specimen sequenced in a study of blood T cell repertoires in COVID-19. Profiling relied on immunoSEQ multiplex PCR, and the TCRdb table lists in-frame clones only, not all of them. The sample holds approximately 210,000 clones, 83% seen once. Specimen: peripheral blood. Source of these receptors: a woman aged 70-85 years with active or convalescent COVID-19.

V usage is TRBV19 and J usage is TRBJ1-1, with D hard to call. V was cut by 10 bases and J by 9 bases, with 18 bases left in between. The CDR3 contains 12 residues. The germline V gene encodes CDR1 LNHDA and CDR2 SQIVND (reference sequence). The chain's CDR3 is CATVGGRKQAFF. The DNA for the CDR3 is TGTGCCACCGTAGGAGGTAGAAAACAAGCTTTCTTT.

This chain joins TRBV20-1 and TRBJ2-3, with 9 bases matching TRBD2. Germline trimming cut 6 bases from V and 7 bases from J; bases unmatched to any gene: 11. The CDR3 extends over 14 amino acids. Per the germline V gene, CDR1 is DFQATT and CDR2 is SNEGSKA (reference sequence). The CDR3 spells CSASGASGAYTQYF. CDR3 nucleotides: TGCAGTGCAAGTGGGGCTAGCGGGGCGTATACGCAGTATTTT.

This chain joins TRBV6-4 and TRBJ1-1; maybe TRBD1 (5 bases). This CDR3 has 14 amino acids. CDR1 and CDR2 (germline): MRHNA, SNTAGT. V was clipped by 6 bases and J by 6 bases, with 17 bases between them. This CDR3 reads CASRRQSEDPEAFF. The CDR3 region has the DNA TGTGCCAGCAGGAGACAGTCCGAAGACCCTGAAGCTTTCTTT.

This chain links TRBV6-5 with TRBJ1-3; D gene uncertain. The CDR3 totals 14 residues. In germline, CDR1 is MNHEY, CDR2 SVGAGI. With 6 bases removed from V and 0 bases from J, the gap between germline ends came to 9 bases. CDR3 in amino acids: CASSRDISGNTIYF. DNA for the CDR3: TGTGCCAGCAGCCGCGACATCTCTGGAAACACCATATATTTT.

This chain connects TRBV3-1 (or the pseudogene TRBV3-2) to TRBJ1-2; D remains ambiguous. Germline-derived CDR1 and CDR2 are LGHDT and YNNKEL (reference sequence). Trimming shortened V by 3 bases and J by 8 bases, and 13 bases separated the two germline ends. CDR3 size: 13 residues. The CDR3 sequence: CASSQTTLGGYTF. The CDR3 DNA is TGTGCCAGCAGCCAGACCACGCTCGGGGGCTACACCTTC.

The V call is TRBV4-1, the J call TRBJ2-1, with a possible D match to TRBD2 (6 bases). This CDR3 contains 17 residues. Trimming stripped 3 bases from V and 0 bases from J, with 15 bases between. CDR1 and CDR2 (germline): MGHRA, YSYEKL. In nucleotides, the CDR3 is TGCGCCAGCAGCCATCGGCTAGCGAGGAGCTCCTACAATGAGCAGTTCTTC. Protein product: CASSHRLARSSYNEQFF.

The gene calls are TRBV6-5 and TRBJ1-5; D perhaps matches TRBD1 (5 bases). CDR3 size: 13 residues. The V end lost 11 bases, the J end lost 1 base, and 12 bases lay between the germline ends. Germline CDR1 and CDR2: MNHEY and SVGAGI. CDR3 DNA sequence: TGTGCCCACGGGGGGTTGAGCAATCAGCCCCAGCATTTT. Protein: CAHGGLSNQPQHF.

This clone is a singleton in its sample. J is TRBJ1-1 and V is TRBV2; D gene uncertain. Trimming cost V 2 bases and J 6 bases, with 10 bases left between them. The germline V gene encodes CDR1 SNHLY and CDR2 FYNNEI. The CDR3 sequence is 13 residues long. Written as DNA, the CDR3 is TGTGCCAGCAGTGAACTCCGCCAGTCTGAAGCTTTCTTT. The encoded protein is CASSELRQSEAFF.

The V and J genes are TRBV4-3 and TRBJ1-2; TRBD1 is a possible D gene (5 bases). CDR1 is LGHNA, CDR2 YSLEER, per germline. The CDR3 consists of 15 residues. V lost 5 bases to trimming and J lost 2 bases, with 15 bases between them. The CDR3 coding sequence is TGCGCCAGCAGCATGGGGCAAGTTGCGAACTATGGCTACACCTTC. The encoded protein is CASSMGQVANYGYTF.

This clone was picked up one time. The V and J genes are TRBV30 and TRBJ2-3, with D maybe TRBD2 (5 bases). The germline CDR1 and CDR2 sequences are GTSNPN and SVGIG (reference sequence). The CDR3 covers 12 residues. Deletions cut 3 bases from V and 7 bases from J, with 11 bases between. The CDR3: CAWSQDFNTQYF. In DNA, the CDR3 is TGTGCCTGGAGCCAGGACTTTAATACGCAGTATTTT.

The chain joins TRBV3-1 (or the pseudogene TRBV3-2) to TRBJ1-1; no reliable D call. The germline CDR1 and CDR2 sequences are LGHDT and YNNKEL (reference sequence). V shed 1 base and J shed 4 bases, with 7 bases lying between them. This CDR3 spans 13 amino acids. CDR3 coding DNA: TGTGCCAGCAGCCAAGGAGGAGGCACTGAAGCTTTCTTT. Its translation is CASSQGGGTEAFF.

This chain connects TRBV19 to TRBJ2-1; TRBD2 is a possible D gene (5 bases). The CDR3 has 15 residues. Germline-derived CDR1 and CDR2 are LNHDA and SQIVND (reference sequence). V lost 6 bases and J lost 2, with 14 bases in between. The CDR3 sequence: CASRKAEWAYNEQFF. CDR3 nucleotides: TGTGCCAGTAGGAAAGCGGAGTGGGCCTACAATGAGCAGTTCTTC.

This chain connects TRBV18 to TRBJ2-7, with a possible D match to TRBD1 (6 bases). Deletions cut 2 bases from V and 5 bases from J, with 10 bases between. The CDR3 length is 13 residues. Germline V lookup: CDR1 KGHSH, CDR2 LQKENI. The CDR3 loop reads CASSPAGTHEQYF. CDR3 coding DNA: TGTGCCAGCTCACCAGCAGGGACACACGAGCAGTACTTC. The variable domain in full, completed from reference TRBV18 and TRBJ2-7, reads NAGVMQNPRHLVRRRGQEARLRCSPMKGHSHVYWYRQLPEEGLKFMVYLQKENIIDESGMPKERFSAEFPKEGPSILRIQQVVRGDSAAYFCASSPAGTHEQYFGPGTRLTVT.

The V gene is TRBV10-2, the J gene TRBJ2-7; 9 bases agree with TRBD1. Germline trimming cut 3 bases from V and 5 bases from J; bases unmatched to any gene: 5. Germline CDR1 and CDR2: WSHSY and SAAADI. The CDR3 is 14 residues long. This chain's CDR3 is CASSDRDRENEQYF. In DNA form, the CDR3 reads TGCGCCAGCAGTGACCGGGACAGGGAGAACGAGCAGTACTTC.

The J gene is TRBJ2-1, the V gene TRBV5-6; TRBD2 agrees at 12 bases. The V gene's germline CDR1 is SGHDT and CDR2 YYEEEE. J gave up 4 bases and V 4 bases, and 9 bases lay outside the gene matches. This CDR3 has 17 amino acids. The CDR3 protein is CASSQTSGGRLYNEQFF. CDR3 DNA sequence: TGTGCCAGCAGCCAGACTAGCGGGGGCCGTCTATACAATGAGCAGTTCTTC.

CDR3 coding DNA: TGTGCCAGCAGTTGGGACAGCTACAATGAGCAGTTCTTC. It codes for CASSWDSYNEQFF. This chain joins TRBV6-5 and TRBJ2-1; TRBD1 matches at 7 bases. With V trimmed by 4 bases and J by 3 bases, 0 bases remained unmatched. The CDR3 consists of 13 residues. CDR1 MNHEY and CDR2 SVGAGI come from the germline V gene.

The genes are TRBV3-1 (or the pseudogene TRBV3-2) and TRBJ2-3; 10 nucleotides agree with TRBD2. The trim removed 0 bases at V and 3 bases at J, leaving 6 bases unmatched. This CDR3 spans 17 amino acids. Looked up from germline, CDR1 is LGHDT and CDR2 is YNNKEL (reference sequence). Here the CDR3 reads CASSQDRASGGTDTQYF. The CDR3 DNA reads TGTGCCAGCAGCCAAGATAGAGCTAGCGGGGGAACAGATACGCAGTATTTT.

The chain has TRBV18 and TRBJ2-1; TRBD1 matches at 8 bases. Germline CDR1 KGHSH, CDR2 LQKENI. Trimming cost V 3 bases and J 5 bases; bases outside gene matches: 3. This CDR3 is 14 amino acids long. CDR3 DNA: TGTGCCAGCTCACCCCGGGACAGGCACAATGAGCAGTTCTTC. This translates into CASSPRDRHNEQFF.

The chain combines TRBV12-3 or TRBV12-4 with TRBJ1-5; no clear D. The CDR3 runs 12 residues. Trimming took 2 bases from V and 4 from J, leaving 3 bases between them. This CDR3 reads CASSLQNQPQHF. The CDR3 nucleotides are TGTGCCAGCAGTTTACAAAATCAGCCCCAGCATTTT.

The rearrangement joins TRBV5-5 to TRBJ2-7; perhaps TRBD1 as D (6 bases). Trimming took 7 bases from V and 4 from J, leaving 15 bases between them. CDR3 length equals 13 residues. CDR1 and CDR2 from the germline V gene are SGHKS and YYEKEE (reference sequence). Written as DNA, the CDR3 is TGTGCCAGCGGGATACAGGGTATGTACGAGCAGTACTTC. Encoded protein: CASGIQGMYEQYF.

This rearrangement joins TRBV19 to TRBJ2-1; possible D gene TRBD2, 5 bases. Trimming stripped 7 bases from V and 3 bases from J, with 10 bases between. The CDR3 is 13 amino acids. CDR1 and CDR2 (germline): LNHDA, SQIVND (reference sequence). The CDR3 loop reads CASKTTNYNEQFF. As DNA, the CDR3 is TGTGCCAGTAAGACTACCAACTACAATGAGCAGTTCTTC.

The chain joins TRBV29-1 to TRBJ2-3; TRBD1 is a possible D gene (5 bases). Germline CDR1 is SQVTM and CDR2 is ANQGSEA. This CDR3 has 15 amino acids. Trimming removed 7 bases from V and 0 bases from J, with 17 bases in between. The CDR3, as DNA: TGCAGCGCCCGCCAAGGGTCAGGGAGCACAGATACGCAGTATTTT. Translating it yields CSARQGSGSTDTQYF.

This clone has a handful of counts. This chain links TRBV7-2 with TRBJ1-1, with 7 bases that match TRBD1. Germline V lookup: CDR1 SGHTA, CDR2 FQGNSA. Unmatched junction bases numbered 9, after V lost 5 bases and J lost 0 bases. The CDR3 consists of 16 residues. Here the CDR3 reads CASSLQGVFMNTEAFF. The CDR3 DNA reads as TGTGCCAGCAGCCTCCAGGGGGTCTTCATGAACACTGAAGCTTTCTTT.

The chain has TRBV10-3 and TRBJ2-3; TRBD2 agrees at 9 bases. This CDR3 contains 16 residues. The V segment lost 8 bases and the J segment 0 bases; nucleotides outside the gene matches: 9. Germline loops: CDR1 ENHRY, CDR2 SYGVKD. As DNA, the CDR3 is TGTGCCATCGGCCGACTAGCGGCAACTAGCACAGATACGCAGTATTTT. Translated: CAIGRLAATSTDTQYF.

This clone was recorded once. CDR3 in amino acids: CASSQGIDTDTQYF. CDR3 in DNA: TGCGCCAGCAGCCAGGGGATCGACACAGATACGCAGTATTTT. The chain uses TRBV10-1 and TRBJ2-3; D is possibly TRBD1 (6 bases). Trimming left V 6 bases short and J 2 bases short, with 12 bases between. Per the germline V gene, CDR1 is WNHNN and CDR2 is SYGVQD (reference sequence). This CDR3 region has 14 residues.